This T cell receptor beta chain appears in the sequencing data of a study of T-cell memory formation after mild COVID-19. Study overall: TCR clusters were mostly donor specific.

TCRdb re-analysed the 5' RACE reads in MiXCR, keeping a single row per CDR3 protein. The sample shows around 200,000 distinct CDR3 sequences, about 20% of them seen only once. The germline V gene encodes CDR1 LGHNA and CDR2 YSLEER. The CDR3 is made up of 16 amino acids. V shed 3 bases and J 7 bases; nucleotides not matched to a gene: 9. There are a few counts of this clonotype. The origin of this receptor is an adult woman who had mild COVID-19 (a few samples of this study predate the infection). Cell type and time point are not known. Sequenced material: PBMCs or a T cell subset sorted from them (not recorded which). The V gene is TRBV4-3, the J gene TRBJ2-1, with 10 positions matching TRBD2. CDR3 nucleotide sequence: TGCGCCAGCAGCCAGGAGAGCGGGAGGGCCGGGAATGAGCAGTTCTTC. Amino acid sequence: CASSQESGRAGNEQFF.